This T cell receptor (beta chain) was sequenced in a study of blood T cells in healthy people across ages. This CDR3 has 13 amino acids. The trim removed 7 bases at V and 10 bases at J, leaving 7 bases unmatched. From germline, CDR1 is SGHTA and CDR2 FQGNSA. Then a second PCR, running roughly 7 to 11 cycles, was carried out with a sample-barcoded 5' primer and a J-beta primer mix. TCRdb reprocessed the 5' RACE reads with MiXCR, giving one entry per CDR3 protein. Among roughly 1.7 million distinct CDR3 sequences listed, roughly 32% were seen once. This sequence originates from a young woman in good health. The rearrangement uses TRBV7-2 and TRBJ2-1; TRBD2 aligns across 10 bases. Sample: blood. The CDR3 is CASILAGRREQFF. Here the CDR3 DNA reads TGTGCCAGCATACTAGCGGGGCGACGGGAGCAGTTCTTC.